These 19 T cell receptor beta chains originate from one sample sequenced in a study of blood T cell repertoires in COVID-19. TCRdb keeps only in-frame clones here, not all; method: immunoSEQ multiplex PCR. This table has roughly 100,000 clones, more than 85% appearing once. Source material: peripheral blood. Receptors were obtained from a human donor in a cohort sampled during active COVID-19.

This chain connects TRBV12-3 or TRBV12-4 to TRBJ2-5; D is possibly TRBD1 (6 bases). The length of the CDR3 is 13 residues. V shed 6 bases and J shed 2 bases, with 10 bases lying between them. The CDR3 loop is CASRTGQQETQYF. Written as DNA, the CDR3 is TGTGCCAGCAGAACCGGACAGCAAGAGACCCAGTACTTC.

The J gene is TRBJ2-4, the V gene TRBV11-2; a weak D match, TRBD2 (6 bases). The germline CDR1 and CDR2 sequences are SGHAT and FQNNGV. The V end was cut by 1 base, the J end by 7 bases, with 14 bases between. This CDR3 contains 15 residues. The CDR3 DNA reads TGTGCCAGCAGCTTAGGCCCGGGGGAGAGGAACATTCAGTACTTC. It is translated as CASSLGPGERNIQYF.

The J gene is TRBJ2-1, the V gene TRBV7-9, with D perhaps matching TRBD2 (5 bases). CDR1 SEHNR and CDR2 FQNEAQ come from the germline V gene (reference sequence). Trimming cost V 5 bases and J 8 bases, with 19 bases left between them. The CDR3 is made up of 15 amino acids. This chain's CDR3 is CASSPLGQAAHEQFF. For the CDR3, the DNA is TGTGCCAGCAGCCCCCTGGGCCAAGCGGCCCATGAGCAGTTCTTC.

This chain connects TRBV29-1 to TRBJ2-1, with a tentative D call TRBD2 (6 bases). Germline V CDR1 and CDR2: SQVTM, ANQGSEA. The CDR3 covers 13 residues. The ends were cut back, 1 base at V and 6 bases at J, with 10 bases in the middle. This chain's CDR3 is CSVEAGGGNEQFF. For the CDR3, the DNA is TGCAGCGTTGAAGCCGGGGGAGGCAATGAGCAGTTCTTC.

This chain links TRBV10-3 with TRBJ1-2; possible D gene TRBD1, 6 bases. Trimming took 6 bases from V and 6 from J, leaving 11 bases between them. Per germline, CDR1 ENHRY and CDR2 SYGVKD. The CDR3 sequence is 12 residues long. The CDR3 region has the DNA TGTGCCATCAGGCCAGGGGCGGATGGCTACACCTTC. Translating gives CAIRPGADGYTF.

The chain couples TRBV7-9 to TRBJ1-3; no reliable D call. V was cut by 2 bases and J by 1 base, with 6 bases left in between. The length of the CDR3 is 14 residues. Germline V gives CDR1 SEHNR, CDR2 FQNEAQ (reference sequence). This CDR3 reads CASSLTSSGNTIYF. For the CDR3, the DNA is TGTGCCAGCAGCTTAACATCTTCTGGAAACACCATATATTTT.

This sequence joins TRBV13 and TRBJ2-1, with 8 bases fitting TRBD1. Germline CDR1 is PRHDT and CDR2 is FYEKMQ (reference sequence). The V segment lost 8 bases and the J segment 3 bases; nucleotides outside the gene matches: 9. The CDR3 totals 15 residues. CDR3 in amino acids: CASSRIGQGYNEQFF. CDR3 DNA sequence: TGTGCCAGCTCAAGAATAGGACAGGGCTACAATGAGCAGTTCTTC.

This rearrangement joins TRBV9 to TRBJ2-5, with D possibly TRBD2 on 6 matching bases. Trimming removed 1 base from V and 4 bases from J, with 8 bases in between. Per germline, CDR1 SGDLS and CDR2 YYNGEE. This CDR3 is 13 amino acids long. This CDR3 reads CASSVKGGETQYF. The CDR3 DNA reads as TGTGCCAGCAGCGTAAAGGGAGGAGAGACCCAGTACTTC.

The chain uses TRBV7-6 and TRBJ2-4; 9 nucleotides match TRBD2. Germline V gene data show CDR1 as SGHVS and CDR2 as FNYEAQ. The CDR3 totals 15 residues. Germline trimming cut 5 bases from V and 6 bases from J; bases unmatched to any gene: 8. This CDR3 reads CASSMGLAGINIQYF. DNA of the CDR3: TGTGCCAGCAGCATGGGGCTAGCGGGAATAAACATTCAGTACTTC.

The gene calls are TRBV27 and TRBJ1-5; D gene uncertain. The CDR3 loop spans 12 amino acids. V shed 5 bases and J shed 2 bases, with 4 bases lying between them. CDR1 is MNHEY, CDR2 SMNVEV, per germline (reference sequence). CDR3 in amino acids: CASSRGNQPQHF. CDR3 nucleotides: TGTGCCAGCAGTCGGGGCAATCAGCCCCAGCATTTT.

The J gene is TRBJ2-7, the V gene TRBV6-1; a weak D match, TRBD2 (6 bases). V dropped 2 bases and J dropped 6 bases, with 14 bases sitting between them. Germline CDR1 reads MNHNS; CDR2 reads SASEGT. The CDR3 is 14 amino acids. The CDR3 bases are TGTGCCAGCAGTGAAACTGGGGGGAACACCGAGCAGTACTTC. Protein: CASSETGGNTEQYF.

This sequence joins TRBV27 and TRBJ2-7; TRBD2 is a possible D gene (6 bases). The V end lost 4 bases, the J end lost 1 base, and 8 bases lay between the germline ends. The CDR3 is made up of 13 amino acids. Germline V gene data show CDR1 as MNHEY and CDR2 as SMNVEV (reference sequence). CDR3 amino acids: CASSSGTSYEQYF. CDR3 DNA sequence: TGTGCCAGCAGTTCAGGGACTTCCTACGAGCAGTACTTC.

In its sample, this clone was seen once. The gene calls are TRBV24-1 and TRBJ1-2; the D is unclear. This CDR3 contains 14 residues. V lost 5 bases and J 4 bases, leaving 13 bases between the germline ends. The germline V gene encodes CDR1 KGHDR and CDR2 SFDVKD. The CDR3 loop is CATSGGPAFYGYTF. The CDR3 DNA follows: TGTGCCACCAGTGGTGGTCCTGCGTTCTATGGCTACACCTTC.

The chain couples TRBV6-5 to TRBJ2-1; possibly TRBD2 for D (5 bases). V was shortened by 4 bases and J by 9 bases, with 22 bases between the two germline ends. Germline V gives CDR1 MNHEY, CDR2 SVGAGI. This CDR3 is built from 16 residues. The CDR3 sequence is CASSSLLASLGSEQFF. In DNA, the CDR3 is TGTGCCAGCAGTTCCCTATTGGCTAGTTTGGGGAGTGAGCAGTTCTTC.

As to this clone: One end of the junction does not line up with germline, which may come from a read error. The chain links TRBV5-1 to TRBJ2-2, with D tentatively TRBD1 (6 bases). Germline V gives CDR1 SGHRS, CDR2 YFSETQ. CDR3 length: 14 amino acids. CDR3 region: CASNLGQNTGELFF. The CDR3 DNA sequence: TGCGCCAGCAACTTGGGACAGAACACCGGGGAGCTGTTTTTT.

This chain uses TRBV30 with TRBJ2-6; 10 bases align to TRBD1. The CDR3 spans 18 residues. Germline CDR1 is GTSNPN and CDR2 is SVGIG (reference sequence). J gave up 1 base and V 3 bases, and 9 bases lay outside the gene matches. CDR3 region: CAWSDGQGDSSGANVLTF. DNA for the CDR3: TGTGCCTGGAGCGACGGACAGGGGGATTCGTCTGGGGCCAACGTCCTGACTTTC.

The chain couples TRBV10-2 to TRBJ2-1; D perhaps matches TRBD2 (5 bases). The ends were cut back, 7 bases at V and 7 bases at J, with 14 bases in the middle. Germline loops: CDR1 WSHSY, CDR2 SAAADI. The CDR3 is 13 amino acids. CDR3 sequence (DNA): TGCGCCAGCACGGGCTGGCCGGGGAATGAGCAGTTCTTC. This codes for CASTGWPGNEQFF.

V is TRBV6-2 or TRBV6-3 and J is TRBJ2-7, with D hard to call. V was clipped by 2 bases and J by 4 bases, with 6 bases between them. The CDR3 runs to 12 residues. Germline V gives CDR1 MNHEY, CDR2 SVGEGT. The CDR3 reads CASSYLRYEQYF. CDR3 nucleotides: TGTGCCAGCAGTTACCTCCGTTACGAGCAGTACTTC.

A single count supports this clone. This chain links TRBV29-1 with TRBJ2-7, with unresolved D. In germline, CDR1 is SQVTM, CDR2 ANQGSEA. CDR3 length: 12 residues. V was pared by 4 bases and J by 1 base, with 8 bases between. CDR3 nucleotides: TGCAGCGTTGGGGCAAGTTCCTACGAGCAGTACTTC. Its protein product is CSVGASSYEQYF.